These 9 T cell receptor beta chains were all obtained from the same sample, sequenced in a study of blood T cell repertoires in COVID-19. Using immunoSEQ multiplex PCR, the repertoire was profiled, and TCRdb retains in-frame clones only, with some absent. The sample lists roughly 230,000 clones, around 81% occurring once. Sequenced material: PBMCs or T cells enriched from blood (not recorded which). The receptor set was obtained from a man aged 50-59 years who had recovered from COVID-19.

CDR3 residues: CASSFGRVDGYTF. The CDR3 nucleotides are TGTGCCAGCAGTTTCGGGAGGGTCGATGGCTACACCTTC. The chain links TRBV12-3 or TRBV12-4 to TRBJ1-2; D gene uncertain. The CDR3 covers 13 residues. V lost 3 bases and J lost 6, with 11 bases in between.

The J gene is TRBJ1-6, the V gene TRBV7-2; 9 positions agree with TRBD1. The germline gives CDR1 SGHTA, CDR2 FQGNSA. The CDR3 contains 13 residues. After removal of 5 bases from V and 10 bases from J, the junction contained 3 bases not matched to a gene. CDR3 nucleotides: TGTGCCAGCAGCCGGGACAGGGACTCACCCCTCCACTTT. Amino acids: CASSRDRDSPLHF.

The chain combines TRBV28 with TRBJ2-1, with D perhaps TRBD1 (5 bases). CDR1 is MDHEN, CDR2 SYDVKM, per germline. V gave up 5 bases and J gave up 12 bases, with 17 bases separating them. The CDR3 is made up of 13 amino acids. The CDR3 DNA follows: TGTGCCAGCAGTCCGATGGACATTAAGGGGCAGTTCTTC. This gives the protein CASSPMDIKGQFF.

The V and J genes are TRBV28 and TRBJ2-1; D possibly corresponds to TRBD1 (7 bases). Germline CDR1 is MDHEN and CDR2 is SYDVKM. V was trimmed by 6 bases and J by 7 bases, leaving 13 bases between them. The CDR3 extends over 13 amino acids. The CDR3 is CASRMEGANEQFF. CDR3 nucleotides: TGTGCCAGCAGGATGGAGGGGGCTAATGAGCAGTTCTTC.

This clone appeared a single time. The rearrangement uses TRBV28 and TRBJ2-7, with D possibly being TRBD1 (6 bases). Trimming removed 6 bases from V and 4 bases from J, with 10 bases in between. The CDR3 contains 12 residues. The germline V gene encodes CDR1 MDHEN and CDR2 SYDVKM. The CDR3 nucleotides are TGTGCCAGCAGCCCGGGACAATACGAGCAGTACTTC. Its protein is CASSPGQYEQYF.

The CDR3: CASRRQINYGYTF. CDR3 nucleotide sequence: TGTGCCAGTAGGCGACAGATTAACTATGGCTACACCTTC. V is TRBV19 and J is TRBJ1-2; perhaps TRBD1 as D (5 bases). There are 13 residues in the CDR3. Trimming removed 6 bases from V and 1 base from J, with 9 bases in between. Looked up from germline, CDR1 is LNHDA and CDR2 is SQIVND (reference sequence).

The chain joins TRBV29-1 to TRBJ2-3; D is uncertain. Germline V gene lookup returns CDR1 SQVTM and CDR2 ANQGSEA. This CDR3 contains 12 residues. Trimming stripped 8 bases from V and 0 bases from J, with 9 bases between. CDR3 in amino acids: CSLSLSTDTQYF. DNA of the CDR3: TGCAGCCTAAGTCTGAGCACAGATACGCAGTATTTT.

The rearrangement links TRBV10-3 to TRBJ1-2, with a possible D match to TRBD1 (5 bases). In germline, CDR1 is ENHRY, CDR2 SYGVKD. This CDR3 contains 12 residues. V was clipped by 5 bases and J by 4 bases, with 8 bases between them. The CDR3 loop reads CAISPDSYGYTF. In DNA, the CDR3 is TGTGCCATCAGTCCCGACAGCTATGGCTACACCTTC.

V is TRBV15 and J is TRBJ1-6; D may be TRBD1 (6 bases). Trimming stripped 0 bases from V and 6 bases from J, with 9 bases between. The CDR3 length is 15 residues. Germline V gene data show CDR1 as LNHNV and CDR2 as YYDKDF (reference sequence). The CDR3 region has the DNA TGTGCCACCAGCAGAGATCCGGACAGTAATTCACCCCTCCACTTT. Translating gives CATSRDPDSNSPLHF. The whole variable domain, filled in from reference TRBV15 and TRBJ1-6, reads DAMVIQNPRYQVTQFGKPVTLSCSQTLNHNVMYWYQQKSSQAPKLLFHYYDKDFNNEADTPDNFQSRRPNTSFCFLDIRSPGLGDTAMYLCATSRDPDSNSPLHFGNGTRLTVT.